Each of the 4 T cell receptor beta chains below was sequenced from the same sample in a study of breast tumors, draining lymph nodes, adjacent tissues. Each CDR3 protein is one row after TCRdb ran MiXCR on the multiplex PCR reads. Among about 7,600 distinct CDR3 sequences listed, about four fifths were seen once. Sequenced input: tumor-adjacent breast tissue. The source is a female donor with breast cancer. Some clones in this sample may be carry-over from other donors' samples.

By proportion, this clonotype is medium-sized. The V and J genes are TRBV6-6 and TRBJ1-5, with unresolved D. V lost 0 bases, J lost 6 bases, and 15 bases lay in between. The germline V gene encodes CDR1 MNHNY and CDR2 SVGAGI (reference sequence). The CDR3 is 16 residues long. The CDR3 spells CASSYSSVPSGQPQHF. The CDR3 region has the DNA TGTGCCAGCAGTTACTCTTCGGTCCCCTCGGGTCAGCCCCAGCATTTT.

V and J are TRBV12-3 or TRBV12-4 and TRBJ2-1; 12 nucleotides match TRBD2. Germline trimming cut 5 bases from V and 7 bases from J; bases unmatched to any gene: 6. This CDR3 is 15 amino acids long. The CDR3 DNA sequence: TGTGCCAGCAGTATTACCGGGACTAGCGGGAATGAGCAGTTCTTC. Translating it yields CASSITGTSGNEQFF.

This rearrangement joins TRBV27 to TRBJ1-6; TRBD1 might be the D (5 bases). Germline V gene lookup returns CDR1 MNHEY and CDR2 SMNVEV (reference sequence). V was shortened by 3 bases and J by 4 bases, with 10 bases between the two germline ends. CDR3 length: 15 amino acids. This CDR3 reads CASSLRRQYNSPLHF. CDR3 nucleotides: TGTGCCAGCAGTTTGCGGAGACAGTATAATTCACCCCTCCACTTT.

This clonotype showed up just once. The rearrangement joins TRBV5-1 to TRBJ1-6; D is unresolved. Trimming shortened V by 1 base and J by 9 bases, and 8 bases separated the two germline ends. Germline assignment: CDR1 SGHRS and CDR2 YFSETQ. CDR3 size: 13 residues. This chain's CDR3 is CASSLLGSSPLHF. The CDR3 bases are TGCGCCAGCAGCTTGTTGGGTAGTTCACCCCTCCACTTT. The complete variable domain, with remaining parts taken from reference TRBV5-1 and TRBJ1-6, reads KAGVTQTPRYLIKTRGQQVTLSCSPISGHRSVSWYQQTPGQGLQFLFEYFSETQRNKGNFPGRFSGRQFSNSRSEMNVSTLELGDSALYLCASSLLGSSPLHFGNGTRLTVT.